This TCR beta chain was retrieved from a study of cytomegalovirus exposure and HLA in healthy donors listed by TCRdb under 2017. About the full investigation: An earlier analysis of several hundred of the donors reported about 250 Gb of sequence data and around 110 million unique TCR beta sequences from some 180 million T cells. An earlier analysis of around 640 of the donors used high-throughput TCR beta sequencing to judge whether each TCR beta V gene segment behaved as functional or pseudogenic. The number of donors typed differed by locus, with 629-630 for A, B, C, DRB1 and DQB1, 522 for DQA1, approximately 570 for DPA1, and under 490 for DPB1. All discovery cohort repertoires had been generated on a single sequencing platform. The study aimed to test whether signatures of past pathogen exposure could be identified by cataloging public T cell receptors. Among about 370 genotyped donors of the cohort, an average of around 240,000 unique TCR beta nucleotide sequences was sequenced per donor, of which about 18% were non-productive. An early release covering roughly 600 HLA-typed donors comprised about 290 gigabases of sequencing data and 85 million or so unique TCR sequences. A separate validation cohort of approximately 130 different subjects was used in addition to the roughly 640-subject first cohort. To predict cytomegalovirus infection status, the study combined high-throughput TCR immunosequencing, statistical association of individual TCRs with disease status, and machine learning. Donor age, sex, ethnicity and CMV serostatus were compiled alongside the repertoire data. Genome-wide SNP genotypes for about 65% of the roughly 670 donors were used in a later genetic analysis, which treated that subset as a discovery cohort. HLA typing covered class I and class II loci at four-digit resolution. The genetic ancestry cluster associated with self-reported Caucasian donors included over 65% of the 398 genotyped donors. The study profiled the T cell repertoires of 500 to 800 subjects by immunosequencing and related them to cytomegalovirus serostatus. Roughly 5 DR-DQ haplotypes were handled as single units for association and clustering, since linkage in the cohort was strong. To study patterns of TCR occurrence, a later analysis re-analyzed previously published TCR beta repertoires from around 670 donors and added high-resolution HLA genotyping. Rather than using new phenotypic data, the later analysis identified candidate immune exposures from TCR beta sequences and from how often those sequences occurred across donors.

In total, over 600 healthy bone marrow donors made up the cohort. All cohort members were sampled while nominally healthy, although unrecorded immune exposures were likely present. The donor tested CMV seronegative and was one of the 352 seronegative cohort members. A peripheral blood sample was collected from each donor, and TCR beta sequencing was performed on peripheral blood mononuclear cells. Genomic DNA extraction from the blood cell samples was performed with the Qiagen DNeasy Blood Extraction Kit. A word on this clone: Its antigen remains undetermined. Within one base of it there is no much larger clone, and no base qualities were kept.

The receptor library was made with the immunoSEQ multiplex PCR assay. A mixture of 60 forward primers for TCR Vbeta segments and 13 reverse primers for TCR Jbeta segments was used in the multiplex PCR. Amplification of the CDR3 region of rearranged TCR beta genes was performed with a multiplex PCR assay on genomic DNA. The amplified TCR beta libraries were sequenced on the Illumina HiSeq System as 87-base-pair reads. The source study handled its data this way. A later analysis tallied 75 million to 85 million unique TCR beta chains across the 700 or so repertoires, and about 10 million of those chains were shared by two or more donors. Raw reads were error-corrected and collapsed into unique sequences with a nearest-neighbor algorithm that merged closely related sequences to remove PCR and sequencing errors. CDR3 sequences were aligned to IMGT reference sequences to assign V, D and J gene segments. For a sequence to be retained, at least a six-nucleotide match to both a V gene segment and a J gene segment was required. A rearrangement was called productive if the CDR3 had no stop codons and remained in frame with V and J, and every other rearrangement was called non-productive. Following IMGT convention, CDR3 was defined as the stretch from the second conserved V-encoded cysteine to the conserved J-encoded phenylalanine. The earlier analysis of about 570 of the donors excluded any sequence lacking an unambiguous match to a single V gene segment. In an earlier analysis of some 590 of the donors, V segments were called functional above 56.7% productive rearrangements and were called segregating when the between-donor standard deviation exceeded 5%. A statistical classification framework was built to diagnose cytomegalovirus status from the catalog of TCR beta chain sequences. In a later analysis, TCR nucleotide sequences were compared against IMGT/GENE-DB human TR gene sequences so that V and J genes could be assigned. A later analysis assigned CDR3 sequences and most-parsimonious VDJ recombination scenarios with the TCRdist pipeline. In a later analysis, every TCR beta chain was defined by the combination of its CDR3 amino acid sequence and its V-gene family, and reads without a unique V-gene family were dropped. As a way to deal with suspected cross-contamination and a sequencing artifact, a later analysis dropped approximately 570 nucleotide sequences that were highly shared and had low generation probability. In a later analysis, a clonal expansion index for each public chain was calculated from normalized within-repertoire ranks of inferred template counts. A later analysis computed generation probabilities with a VDJ recombination model fitted to out-of-frame rearrangements, and checked the results against IGoR. In a later analysis, TCR-TCR, TCR-HLA and TCR-CMV co-occurrence was scored with hypergeometric tests, and a repertoire-size bias correction was applied to TCR pairs. False discovery rates were estimated in a later analysis by permuting HLA or CMV assignments 20 times. In a later analysis, co-occurring TCRs were grouped with DBSCAN, and TCRdist sequence similarity was added when clustering was performed within HLA-allele-positive subsets. Repertoires with fewer than 30,000 or more than 120,000 public chains, plus five repertoires with anomalous nucleotide sharing, were excluded from co-occurrence clustering. TCRdb holds this immuneACCESS table with in-frame rearrangements only. Some clones are missing; in checked studies, unresolved V genes explain under half, and the rest has no known cause. Clonal size and the V and J genes are those of that table, whereas D and trimming came from the DNA. The table for this sample lists around 140,000 clones; less than 90% of them were counted only once. Less than 2% of the sample goes to the ten largest clones.

General study outcomes and caveats: Three of the identified cytomegalovirus-associated TCR beta chains were confirmed in vitro to be specific for cytomegalovirus antigens. Because HLA typing was missing for some donors at each locus, association tests included only the typed subset. CMV serostatus was the only immune exposure information available for the cohort. According to a later analysis, TCR association rates differed among HLA loci, with DRB1 alleles showing the most associated TCRs and HLA-C alleles showing the fewest. An earlier analysis of 587 of the donors showed that most TCR beta V segments appeared in productive rearrangements either about 87% or about 30% of the time, which broadly matched IMGT annotations. A further reported finding was that TCR beta sequences accurately predicted the HLA-A and HLA-B alleles for most subjects in the first cohort. Because counts were too low, seventeen rarely observed V segments, including chromosome 9 orphons, were excluded from the earlier analysis of fewer than 650 of the donors. When HLA alleles, especially DR and DQ, strongly co-occurred, TCR associations were difficult to assign to individual alleles. In the study, some 160 TCR beta chains were listed as associated with cytomegalovirus. Compared with equally common non-associated chains, HLA-associated TCR beta chains in a later analysis were more clonally expanded and had lower generation probabilities. A cluster of highly shared sequence variants was judged likely to be a technical artifact of the sequencing pipeline. Across donors, most TCR sequences were observed very rarely, whereas some public TCRs were present in many individuals. Some IMGT-functional V segments, including TRBV6-2 and TRBV6-3, could not be told apart with the 87-base-pair reads, so those segments were excluded. Linkage disequilibrium might explain the correlated functional status among segregating V segments, but an unknown experimental factor could not be ruled out. In both the original and validation cohorts, the classifier was reported to diagnose cytomegalovirus status with high specificity and sensitivity. The authors suggested that the approach could potentially be extended to other disease states and immunological phenotypes. In a later genetic analysis, fewer N-insertions in productive TCRs were reported among donors in an Asian-associated ancestry cluster than the roughly 700-donor mean. An association between a missense DCLRE1C variant and V-gene and J-gene trimming of TCR beta chains was found in a later genetic analysis and replicated in an independent cohort. Sequencing depth was assumed to be roughly uniform across donors in the presence/absence analyses, though that assumption may not hold. Several of the top co-occurrence clusters appeared to be linked to parvovirus B19, influenza, CMV and Epstein-Barr virus, according to a later analysis. A later analysis found that most CMV-associated TCR beta chains appeared HLA-restricted, with HLA associations seemingly driven largely by CMV exposure. This cohort had only TCR beta chains sequenced, and the lack of alpha or paired-chain data limited which features could be detected. At a false discovery rate of 0.05, a later analysis linked roughly 17,000 TCR beta sequences to specific HLA alleles.

V loses 4 bases, J loses 9 bases, and the germline ends lie 10 bases apart. CDR1 MGHDK and CDR2 SYGVNS are derived from the germline V gene. Its CDR3 holds 12 amino acids, cysteine through phenylalanine. Here the CDR3 DNA is all that survives: 36 bases in frame from base 1. The sequence joins TRBV25-1 to TRBJ2-1, with no reliable assignment of the D segment. This TCR derives from a man in his forties in good health and CMV-seronegative. The sample comprised PBMCs. The CDR3 protein sequence reads: CASSVTVGEQFF. The nucleotides are TGTGCCAGCAGTGTTACCGTCGGTGAGCAGTTCTTC.